The present entry profiles one T cell receptor (beta chain) with its context. CDR1 and CDR2 from the germline V gene are SGHTA and FQGNSA. The CDR3 has 15 residues. V lost 5 bases, J lost 6 bases, and 10 bases stayed unmatched. This sample stems from a study of blood T cell repertoires in COVID-19. About the research overall: Donors in the United States, Italy and Spain gave samples during acute or convalescent COVID-19. T cells, B-cell-depleted T cells, or PBMCs supplied cDNA or gDNA.

Seattle cases were enrolled at active infection and followed longitudinally. Sequenced by immunoSEQ multiplex PCR; TCRdb stores in-frame clones only, minus some. The sample comprises some 250,000 clones, roughly 81% of which are singletons, and 6.5% to 9% rests with the top ten. The origin of this receptor is an elderly woman with COVID-19, enrolled during active disease. Input material: peripheral blood. The gene calls are TRBV7-2 and TRBJ2-7; 10 positions match TRBD1. This CDR3 reads CASSGDRGPTLEQYF. The CDR3 DNA is TGTGCCAGCAGCGGGGACAGGGGTCCCACCCTCGAGCAGTACTTC. Together with reference TRBV7-2 and TRBJ2-7, the CDR3 gives the full variable domain: GAGVSQSPSNKVTEKGKDVELRCDPISGHTALYWYRQSLGQGLEFLIYFQGNSAPDKSGLPSDRFSAERTGGSVSTLTIQRTQQEDSAVYLCASSGDRGPTLEQYFGPGTRLTVT.